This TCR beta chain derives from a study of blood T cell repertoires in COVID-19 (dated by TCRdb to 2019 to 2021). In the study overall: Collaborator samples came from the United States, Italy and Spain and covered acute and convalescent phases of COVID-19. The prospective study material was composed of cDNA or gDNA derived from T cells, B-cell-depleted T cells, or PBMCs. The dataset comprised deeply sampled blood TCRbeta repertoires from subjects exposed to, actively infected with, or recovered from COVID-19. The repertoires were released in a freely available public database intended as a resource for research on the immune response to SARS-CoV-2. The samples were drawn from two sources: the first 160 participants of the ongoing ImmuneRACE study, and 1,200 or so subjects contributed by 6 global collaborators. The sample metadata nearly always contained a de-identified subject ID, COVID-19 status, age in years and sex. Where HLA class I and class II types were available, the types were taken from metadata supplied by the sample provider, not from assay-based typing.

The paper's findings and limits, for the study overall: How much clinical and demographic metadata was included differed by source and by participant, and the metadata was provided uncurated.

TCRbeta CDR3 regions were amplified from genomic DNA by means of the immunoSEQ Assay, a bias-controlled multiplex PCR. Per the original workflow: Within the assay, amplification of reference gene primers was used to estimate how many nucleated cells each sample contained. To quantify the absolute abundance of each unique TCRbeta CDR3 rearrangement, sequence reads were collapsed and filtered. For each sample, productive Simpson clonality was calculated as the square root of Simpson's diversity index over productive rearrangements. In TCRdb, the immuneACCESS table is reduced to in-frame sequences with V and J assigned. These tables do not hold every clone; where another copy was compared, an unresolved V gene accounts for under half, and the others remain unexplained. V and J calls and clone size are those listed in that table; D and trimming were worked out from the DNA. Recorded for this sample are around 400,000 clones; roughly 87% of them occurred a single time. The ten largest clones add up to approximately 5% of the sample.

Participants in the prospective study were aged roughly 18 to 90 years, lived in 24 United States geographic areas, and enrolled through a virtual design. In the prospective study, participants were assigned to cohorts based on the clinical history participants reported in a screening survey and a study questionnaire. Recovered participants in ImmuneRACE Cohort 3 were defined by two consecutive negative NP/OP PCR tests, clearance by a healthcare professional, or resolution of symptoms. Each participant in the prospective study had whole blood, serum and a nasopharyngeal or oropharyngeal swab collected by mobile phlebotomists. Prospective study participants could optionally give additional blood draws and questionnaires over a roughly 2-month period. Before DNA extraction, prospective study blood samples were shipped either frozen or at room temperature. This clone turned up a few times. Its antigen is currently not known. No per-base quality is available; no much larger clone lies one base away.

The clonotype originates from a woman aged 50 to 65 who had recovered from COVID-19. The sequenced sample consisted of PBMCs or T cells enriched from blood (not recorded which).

The CDR3 has the sequence CASSLEDRAVGGEQYF. In nucleotide form, the sequence is TGTGCCAGCAGCTTGGAGGACAGGGCTGTTGGGGGCGAGCAGTACTTC. The V and J segments used are TRBV5-5 and TRBJ2-7; TRBD1 aligns with 8 central bases. The germline V gene (reference sequence) provides CDR1 SGHKS and CDR2 YYEKEE. V trim: 0 bases; J trim: 6 bases; unmatched bases: 11. Reading from cysteine to phenylalanine, the CDR3 counts 16 amino acids. Only the CDR3 part of the read is kept: 48 bases, read in frame from the first base.